This entry lists 25 T cell receptor beta chains sequenced from one sample in a study of blood T cell repertoires in COVID-19. TCRdb's copy holds only in-frame clones and misses some; the assay was immunoSEQ multiplex PCR. The sample lists about 180,000 clones; 80% to 90% were seen once. The sample consisted of peripheral blood. These receptors came from a man between 40 and 49 years old with active or convalescent COVID-19.

V and J are TRBV10-1 and TRBJ2-1, with TRBD2 matching 12 bases. This CDR3 comprises 15 residues. CDR1 and CDR2 (germline): WNHNN, SYGVQD (reference sequence). Trimming cost V 4 bases and J 6 bases; bases outside gene matches: 4. CDR3 nucleotides: TGCGCCAGCAGTGTTGGACTAGCGGGGATCAATGAGCAGTTCTTC. Translating gives CASSVGLAGINEQFF.

The J gene is TRBJ2-3, the V gene TRBV5-4; possible D gene TRBD1, 6 bases. Trimming left V 4 bases short and J 1 base short, with 13 bases between. The length of the CDR3 is 15 residues. The germline gives CDR1 SGHNT, CDR2 YYREEE (reference sequence). The CDR3: CASSPGTIGTDTQYF. In DNA, the CDR3 is TGTGCCAGCAGCCCCGGGACAATTGGCACAGATACGCAGTATTTT.

V gene TRBV29-1 combines with J gene TRBJ2-2, with 9 positions matching TRBD1. Germline V gene sequence: CDR1 SQVTM, CDR2 ANQGSEA. This CDR3 is built from 15 residues. V dropped 4 bases and J dropped 6; count of bases not matched to a gene: 9. CDR3 DNA sequence: TGCAGCGTTGGTCTGGGACAGGGTTTCGCCGGGGAGCTGTTTTTT. Amino acids: CSVGLGQGFAGELFF.

The chain has TRBV5-1 and TRBJ2-1; the D gene is possibly TRBD2 (5 bases). With 6 bases removed from V and 4 bases from J, the gap between germline ends came to 17 bases. This CDR3 contains 15 residues. CDR1 SGHRS and CDR2 YFSETQ come from the germline V gene. The CDR3 loop reads CASTLAGIDYNEQFF. For the CDR3, the DNA is TGCGCCAGCACCCTAGCTGGGATCGATTACAATGAGCAGTTCTTC. Complete variable domain (other parts from reference TRBV5-1 and TRBJ2-1): KAGVTQTPRYLIKTRGQQVTLSCSPISGHRSVSWYQQTPGQGLQFLFEYFSETQRNKGNFPGRFSGRQFSNSRSEMNVSTLELGDSALYLCASTLAGIDYNEQFFGPGTRLTVL.

The gene calls are TRBV5-1 and TRBJ2-1; 8 nucleotides agree with TRBD1. The CDR3 is made up of 14 amino acids. The germline V gene encodes CDR1 SGHRS and CDR2 YFSETQ. V trimming: 3 bases; J trimming: 8 bases; junction bases outside the gene matches: 7. The CDR3 reads CASSSRTGRDEQFF. The CDR3 region has the DNA TGCGCCAGCAGCTCTCGGACAGGGCGGGATGAGCAGTTCTTC.

This clone came up once. The chain is built from TRBV4-2 and TRBJ1-6; 9 bases fit TRBD1. This CDR3 comprises 15 residues. With 5 bases clipped from V and 5 bases from J, the junction kept 4 bases outside the gene matches. Germline V CDR1 and CDR2: LGHNA, YNFKEQ. The DNA of the CDR3 is TGTGCCAGCAGCAACAGGGGGCTAGATAATTCACCCCTCCACTTT. Translating it yields CASSNRGLDNSPLHF.

The V gene is TRBV28, the J gene TRBJ1-5; 9 bases map to TRBD1. The V and J ends lost 4 bases and 3 bases, in that order; junction bases with no gene match: 4. The CDR3 has 15 amino acids. Germline CDR1 is MDHEN and CDR2 is SYDVKM. The CDR3 protein is CASSSGQGPNQPQHF. CDR3 nucleotides: TGTGCCAGCAGTTCGGGACAGGGACCCAATCAGCCCCAGCATTTT. Combining the CDR3 with reference TRBV28 and TRBJ1-5 gives the whole variable domain DVKVTQSSRYLVKRTGEKVFLECVQDMDHENMFWYRQDPGLGLRLIYFSYDVKMKEKGDIPEGYSVSREKKERFSLILESASTNQTSMYLCASSSGQGPNQPQHFGDGTRLSIL.

The genes are TRBV5-1 and TRBJ1-5, with D possibly TRBD1 on 5 matching bases. V dropped 2 bases and J dropped 5 bases, with 14 bases sitting between them. From germline, CDR1 is SGHRS and CDR2 YFSETQ. CDR3 length: 15 amino acids. The CDR3 nucleotides are TGCGCCAGCAGCTTATGGGGCCCCGAAGATCAGCCCCAGCATTTT. This codes for CASSLWGPEDQPQHF.

The V gene is TRBV5-1, the J gene TRBJ1-2; a weak D match, TRBD1 (6 bases). V lost 2 bases to trimming and J lost 8 bases, with 16 bases between them. The CDR3 covers 14 residues. CDR1 and CDR2 from the germline V gene are SGHRS and YFSETQ. The chain's CDR3 is CASSLVDRNGGYTF. The CDR3 DNA is TGCGCCAGCAGCTTAGTAGACAGGAACGGAGGCTACACCTTC.

A word on this clone: The germline gene is not matched at one end of the junction; a read error may be the cause. The chain recombines TRBV4-3 with TRBJ1-2; 7 bases agree with TRBD1. Germline V gives CDR1 LGHNA, CDR2 YSLEER. This CDR3 is built from 17 residues. The CDR3 is CASSQGMVGGVNYSYTF. The CDR3 DNA follows: TGCGCCAGCAGCCAAGGGATGGTAGGGGGCGTTAACTATAGCTACACCTTC.

The chain couples TRBV19 to TRBJ2-7, with D perhaps TRBD2 (6 bases). Per the germline V gene, CDR1 is LNHDA and CDR2 is SQIVND (reference sequence). V was pared by 6 bases and J by 1 base, with 13 bases between. The CDR3 has 14 amino acids. The chain's CDR3 is CASSRRAGSYEQYF. CDR3 coding DNA: TGTGCCAGTAGCCGAAGGGCGGGGTCCTACGAGCAGTACTTC.

This chain uses TRBV28 with TRBJ1-2, with TRBD1 as a possible D gene (6 bases). V lost 3 bases to trimming and J lost 6 bases, with 11 bases between them. Germline CDR1 and CDR2: MDHEN and SYDVKM. The CDR3 has 13 amino acids. CDR3 DNA sequence: TGTGCCAGCAGTTTCCAGGGGCGGGATGGCTACACCTTC. Translated: CASSFQGRDGYTF.

This sequence joins TRBV19 and TRBJ1-2; D not resolved. Trimming pared 4 bases from V and 2 bases from J, leaving 11 bases between. CDR3 length: 14 amino acids. The germline gives CDR1 LNHDA, CDR2 SQIVND (reference sequence). The CDR3 here is CASSTYMKNYGYTF. The CDR3 DNA is TGTGCCAGTAGTACGTACATGAAAAACTATGGCTACACCTTC.

The chain recombines TRBV28 with TRBJ2-7, with TRBD1 matching over 12 bases. The CDR3 contains 19 residues. CDR1 MDHEN and CDR2 SYDVKM come from the germline V gene. V dropped 6 bases and J dropped 4; count of bases not matched to a gene: 19. The CDR3 loop reads CASSSARDRGPLPGYEQYF. The CDR3 DNA follows: TGTGCCAGCAGCTCCGCCAGGGACAGGGGGCCCTTACCGGGATACGAGCAGTACTTC.

The gene calls are TRBV18 and TRBJ2-1; 7 bases align to TRBD2. Germline V gives CDR1 KGHSH, CDR2 LQKENI. The J segment lost 7 bases and the V segment lost 0 bases, leaving 6 bases of the junction unmatched. CDR3 length equals 15 residues. The CDR3 is CASSPPSGTKNEQFF. The DNA of the CDR3 is TGTGCCAGCTCACCACCGTCGGGGACTAAGAATGAGCAGTTCTTC.

The V and J genes are TRBV20-1 and TRBJ1-5; a possible D gene is TRBD1 (5 bases). V lost 3 bases, J lost 2 bases, and 8 bases lay in between. Germline CDR1 and CDR2: DFQATT and SNEGSKA (reference sequence). The CDR3 length is 13 residues. The CDR3 loop is CSASRGGNQPQHF. The DNA for the CDR3 is TGCAGTGCTAGTAGGGGCGGCAATCAGCCCCAGCATTTT.

The chain employs TRBV6-5 and TRBJ1-6, with D possibly matching TRBD1 (6 bases). In germline, CDR1 is MNHEY, CDR2 SVGAGI. The CDR3 extends over 14 amino acids. Between the trimmed V and J ends, which lost 2 bases and 7 bases, there was a span of 9 bases. This CDR3 reads CASSYRGGNSPLHF. As DNA, the CDR3 is TGTGCCAGCAGTTACAGGGGGGGAAATTCACCCCTCCACTTT.

V gene TRBV3-1 (or the pseudogene TRBV3-2) combines with J gene TRBJ1-3, with TRBD1 matching 8 bases. CDR3 length: 13 residues. V lost 6 bases and J lost 3; bases outside the gene matches: 1. CDR1 and CDR2 from the germline V gene are LGHDT and YNNKEL (reference sequence). The CDR3: CASRTGGGNTIYF. Here the CDR3 DNA reads TGTGCCAGCAGAACAGGGGGTGGAAACACCATATATTTT.

This clone was found once. The chain employs TRBV6-5 and TRBJ2-1, with D uncertain. Germline-derived CDR1 and CDR2 are MNHEY and SVGAGI. This CDR3 is built from 12 residues. V was clipped by 6 bases and J by 7 bases, with 10 bases between them. The CDR3 DNA follows: TGTGCCAGCAGCCTTACAGAGAATGAGCAGTTCTTC. As protein: CASSLTENEQFF.

The V gene is TRBV15, the J gene TRBJ2-5; TRBD2 agrees at 13 bases. The CDR3 is 16 amino acids. The V and J ends lost 5 bases and 1 base, in that order; junction bases with no gene match: 4. The germline V gene encodes CDR1 LNHNV and CDR2 YYDKDF (reference sequence). The CDR3 nucleotides read TGTGCCACCAGCCCACGACTAGCGGGGGGCCAAGAGACCCAGTACTTC. Amino acid sequence: CATSPRLAGGQETQYF.

For this clone: Germline is not matched at one junction end, which may reflect a read error. The V call is TRBV9, the J call TRBJ2-5; D is ambiguous. CDR1 and CDR2 from the germline V gene are SGDLS and YYNGEE. The CDR3 spans 15 residues. The CDR3 DNA is TGTGCCAGCAGCGTAGGACTGCGGAATGAAGATACCCAGTACTTC. It specifies CASSVGLRNEDTQYF.

The chain's CDR3 is CASSSTGRFQETQYF. CDR3 bases: TGTGCCAGCAGCTCGACAGGACGTTTTCAAGAGACCCAGTACTTC. The chain carries TRBV7-9 and TRBJ2-5; a possible D gene is TRBD1 (6 bases). Per germline, CDR1 SEHNR and CDR2 FQNEAQ (reference sequence). This CDR3 region has 15 residues. Trimming left V 4 bases short and J 2 bases short, with 14 bases between.

The CDR3: CASSLRTFDGASPLHF. In DNA form, the CDR3 reads TGTGCCAGCAGCTTAAGGACTTTCGATGGAGCTTCACCCCTCCACTTT. The chain carries TRBV7-2 and TRBJ1-6; D not certain. With 2 bases removed from V and 9 bases from J, the gap between germline ends came to 17 bases. Germline V gives CDR1 SGHTA, CDR2 FQGNSA. This CDR3 has 16 amino acids. The full variable domain, with the rest looked up from reference TRBV7-2 and TRBJ1-6, is GAGVSQSPSNKVTEKGKDVELRCDPISGHTALYWYRQSLGQGLEFLIYFQGNSAPDKSGLPSDRFSAERTGGSVSTLTIQRTQQEDSAVYLCASSLRTFDGASPLHFGNGTRLTVT.

The J gene is TRBJ1-2, the V gene TRBV28; possibly TRBD1 for D (6 bases). From germline, CDR1 is MDHEN and CDR2 SYDVKM. V was pared by 4 bases and J by 0 bases, with 9 bases between. CDR3 length: 14 residues. Written as DNA, the CDR3 is TGTGCCAGCAGTTCGCGGGGGCCTAACTATGGCTACACCTTC. It codes for CASSSRGPNYGYTF.

The genes are TRBV5-5 and TRBJ1-4; 7 bases are a match to TRBD1. Germline CDR1 is SGHKS and CDR2 is YYEKEE (reference sequence). The length of the CDR3 is 14 residues. V shed 4 bases, J shed 5 bases, and the junction held 5 bases outside the gene matches. CDR3 residues: CASSRDRRNEKLFF. DNA of the CDR3: TGTGCCAGCAGCAGGGACAGACGAAATGAAAAACTGTTTTTT.